This T cell receptor beta chain was found in a study of cytomegalovirus exposure and HLA in healthy donors. Study-level results: The authors later found HLA-associated TCR beta chains more clonally expanded than equally common others. The productive fraction for most TCR beta V segments was about 87% or about 30% in an earlier analysis. Researchers counted around 150 TCR beta chains as cytomegalovirus-associated.

The PCR made use of 60 Vbeta and 13 Jbeta primers. The method was immunoSEQ multiplex PCR; TCRdb's version includes in-frame clones alone and lacks a portion of them. The table shows some 150,000 clones, with about four fifths occurring only once. Details on this clone: Its antigen is unknown.

From germline, CDR1 is SEHNR and CDR2 FQNEAQ (reference sequence). Trimming removed 1 base from V and 0 bases from J, with 9 bases in between. This CDR3 is built from 16 residues. The TCR comes from a man aged 25-40 years in good health and CMV-seronegative. Sequenced material: PBMCs. This chain connects TRBV7-9 to TRBJ2-2; TRBD1 might be the D (5 bases). The CDR3 coding sequence is TGTGCCAGCAGCTTAGATCACAGGACGAACACCGGGGAGCTGTTTTTT. Translation gives CASSLDHRTNTGELFF.